This TCR beta chain is from a study of blood T cell repertoires in COVID-19. Only in-frame clones appear in the TCRdb table, and some are missing; sequencing was by immunoSEQ multiplex PCR. The table includes some 370,000 clones, about 90% detected once. Germline V CDR1 and CDR2: MDHEN, SYDVKM. Unmatched junction bases numbered 10, after V lost 6 bases and J lost 6 bases. This CDR3 has 15 residues. Input material: peripheral blood. This sequence originates from a man in his forties or fifties with acute or convalescent COVID-19. The chain employs TRBV28 and TRBJ2-4, with TRBD1 matching over 8 bases. CDR3 coding DNA: TGTGCCAGCAGAAACCGTAGGACAGGGTTAAACATTCAGTACTTC. It encodes CASRNRRTGLNIQYF.